The clone carrying this TCR beta chain was seen repeatedly, ten times or more. Antigen unknown. These data originate in a study of spatial heterogeneity in lung cancer. As for the study in general: Detection consistently yielded more beta chains than alpha chains. General study results and limits: Expanded intratumoral alpha and beta TCR counts tracked tumor mutation counts.

Time point of the sample: sample taken at primary tumor resection. Donors were approximately 70 untreated early-stage non-small cell lung cancer patients. In TCRdb, the 5' RACE reads were re-called with MiXCR into one record per CDR3 protein. The sample holds about 9,200 distinct CDR3 sequences, roughly 3% seen once. The receptor's source is a male donor with early-stage non-small cell lung cancer. The sequences come from lung tumor tissue, collected at surgery.

The CDR3 here is CASSLNTDNQPQHF. Here the CDR3 DNA reads TGTGCCAGCAGCTTAAATACAGACAATCAGCCCCAGCATTTT. V and J are TRBV7-9 and TRBJ1-5; D not certain. V lost 2 bases and J 3 bases, leaving 8 bases between the germline ends. Germline V lookup: CDR1 SEHNR, CDR2 FQNEAQ (reference sequence). The CDR3 has 14 amino acids. The whole variable domain, filled in from reference TRBV7-9 and TRBJ1-5, reads DTGVSQNPRHKITKRGQNVTFRCDPISEHNRLYWYRQTLGQGPEFLTYFQNEAQLEKSRLLSDRFSAERPKGSFSTLEIQRTEQGDSAMYLCASSLNTDNQPQHFGDGTRLSIL.